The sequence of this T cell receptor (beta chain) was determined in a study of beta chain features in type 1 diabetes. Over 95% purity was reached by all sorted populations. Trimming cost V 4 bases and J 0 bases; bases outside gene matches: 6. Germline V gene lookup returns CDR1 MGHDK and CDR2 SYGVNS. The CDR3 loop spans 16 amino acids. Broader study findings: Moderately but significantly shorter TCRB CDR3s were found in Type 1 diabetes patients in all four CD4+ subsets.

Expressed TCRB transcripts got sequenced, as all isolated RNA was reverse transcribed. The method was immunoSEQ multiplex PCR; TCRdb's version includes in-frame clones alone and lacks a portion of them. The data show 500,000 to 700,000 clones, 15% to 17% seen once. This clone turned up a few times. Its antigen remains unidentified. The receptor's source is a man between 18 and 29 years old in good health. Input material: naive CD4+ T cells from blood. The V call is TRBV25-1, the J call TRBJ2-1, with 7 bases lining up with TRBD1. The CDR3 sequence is CASSAPQGISYNEQFF. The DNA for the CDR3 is TGTGCCAGCAGTGCCCCACAGGGGATCTCCTACAATGAGCAGTTCTTC.